The rows below give T cell receptor beta chains drawn from one sample of a study of blood T cell repertoires in COVID-19. Assay: immunoSEQ multiplex PCR; the TCRdb copy retains only in-frame clones and omits some. The sample includes a few hundred thousand clones, 82% of them seen just once. Input material: peripheral blood. The receptors stem from an elderly woman with acute or convalescent COVID-19. Each CDR3 is given with its conserved first and last residue. The order of the fields is clone size, CDR3 length, J gene, D gene, V gene, CDR3 DNA, CDR3 protein. D genes are given only for firm matches. Size values are once, few and many counts, or a class for expanded clones, and some rows have none.

few | 15 | TRBJ2-2 | TRBD1 | TRBV4-1 | TGCGCCAGCAGCCAAGGGGACAGGACCACCGGGGAGCTGTTTTTT | CASSQGDRTTGELFF
- | 13 | TRBJ1-2 | - | TRBV13 | TGTGCCAGCAGCTTAAGGAGTGTCTATGGCTACACCTTC | CASSLRSVYGYTF
- | 15 | TRBJ2-5 | TRBD2 | TRBV19 | TGTGCCAGTAGTATAGAACCGGGGGGTGCAACGACCCAGTACTTC | CASSIEPGGATTQYF
few | 15 | TRBJ1-5 | TRBD1 | TRBV4-3 | TGCGCCAGCAGCCAAGACTGGACAGGGGGCCAGCCCCAGCATTTT | CASSQDWTGGQPQHF
- | 16 | TRBJ1-2 | TRBD1 | TRBV15 | TGTGCCACCAGCAGGGTATTGGGACAGGAACTAAATGGCTACACCTTC | CATSRVLGQELNGYTF
- | 14 | TRBJ2-1 | - | TRBV5-1 | TGCGCCAGCCAAAGGGGGGAGGGAAGATTAGAGCAGTTCTTC | CASQRGEGRLEQFF
- | 13 | TRBJ2-5 | - | TRBV4-3 | TGCGCCAGCAGCCAAGGTAGCCTTGGGACCCAGTACTTC | CASSQGSLGTQYF
- | 15 | TRBJ2-7 | TRBD2 | TRBV3-1/TRBV3-2 | TGTGCCAGCAGCCCGAAAGCGGGGGGGCCTGTCGAGCAGTACTTC | CASSPKAGGPVEQYF
- | 11 | TRBJ1-2 | TRBD1 | TRBV20-1 | TGCAGTGCCACGGTCCGGGACAGGAGGCGCTTC | CSATVRDRRRF
- | 14 | TRBJ1-5 | - | TRBV28 | TGTGCCAGCAGTTCGGACAGTAGCAATCAGCCCCAGCATTTT | CASSSDSSNQPQHF
- | 15 | TRBJ1-2 | - | TRBV5-1 | TGCGCCAGCAGCTTGGTGGACACTACTAACTATGGCTACACCTTC | CASSLVDTTNYGYTF
- | 15 | TRBJ2-5 | TRBD2 | TRBV9 | TGTGCCAGCAGCGCCACTAGCGGGGGTAGGGAGACCCAGTACTTC | CASSATSGGRETQYF
few | 13 | TRBJ1-5 | TRBD1 | TRBV3-1/TRBV3-2 | TGTGCCAGCAGTAGGTTGACAGGGGGGGCCCAGCATTTT | CASSRLTGGAQHF
- | 14 | TRBJ1-4 | - | TRBV4-2 | TGTGCCAGCAGCCAAGAGAGGATTGGGGAAAAACTGTTTTTT | CASSQERIGEKLFF
- | 14 | TRBJ1-4 | TRBD1 | TRBV12-5 | TGTGCTAGTGGTTTGGGACAGGGCGATGAAAAACTGTTTTTT | CASGLGQGDEKLFF
- | 15 | TRBJ1-1 | - | TRBV6-6 | TGTGCCAGCAGTTACCAACACCAAACAGCGGCTGAAGCTTTCTTT | CASSYQHQTAAEAFF
- | 15 | TRBJ2-5 | - | TRBV3-1/TRBV3-2 | TGTGCCAGCACCCTAAGGGGGGGCTTAGGTGAGACCCAGTACTTC | CASTLRGGLGETQYF
- | 15 | TRBJ1-2 | TRBD1 | TRBV10-2 | TGCGCCAGCAGGACTGGTGGGGCGACAGGGGCCGACTACACCTTC | CASRTGGATGADYTF
few | 15 | TRBJ2-7 | TRBD1 | TRBV7-2 | TGTGCCAGCAGCCCGACAGGGGGCCTATTGAACGAGCAGTACTTC | CASSPTGGLLNEQYF